This entry describes one T cell receptor (beta chain). How the authors handled the data: Amplifying reference gene primers gave estimates of nucleated cell counts. Only in-frame clones appear in the TCRdb table, and some are missing; sequencing was by immunoSEQ multiplex PCR. That table furnishes V, J and clone size, whereas the DNA furnished D and trimming. There are 70,000 or so clones in the sample; 86% occur only once, and around 3.9% lies in the top ten. The data stem from a study of blood T cell repertoires in COVID-19. Germline V gene data show CDR1 as MNHEY and CDR2 as SMNVEV (reference sequence). Between the trimmed V and J ends, which lost 5 bases and 6 bases, there was a span of 15 bases. CDR3 length: 14 amino acids.

Sequenced sample: peripheral blood. V usage is TRBV27 and J usage is TRBJ2-3; D is ambiguous. The receptor was isolated from a man between 65 and 80 years old with active COVID-19. The CDR3: CASSPRPPGDTQYF. DNA of the CDR3: TGTGCCAGCAGTCCAAGACCACCCGGGGATACGCAGTATTTT.